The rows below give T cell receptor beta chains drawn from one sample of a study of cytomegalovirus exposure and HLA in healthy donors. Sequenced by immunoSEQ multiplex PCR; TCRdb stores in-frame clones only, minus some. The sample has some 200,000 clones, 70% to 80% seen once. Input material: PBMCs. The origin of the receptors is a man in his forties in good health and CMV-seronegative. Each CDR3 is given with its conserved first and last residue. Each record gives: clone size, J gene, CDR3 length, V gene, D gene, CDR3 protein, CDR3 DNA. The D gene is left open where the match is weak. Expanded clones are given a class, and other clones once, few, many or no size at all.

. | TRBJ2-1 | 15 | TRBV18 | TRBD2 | CASSRLAGGGNEQFF | TGTGCCAGCTCACGTCTAGCGGGAGGGGGCAATGAGCAGTTCTTC
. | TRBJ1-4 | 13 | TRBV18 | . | CASSPPRGEKLFF | TGTGCCAGCTCACCCCCCAGGGGTGAAAAACTGTTTTTT
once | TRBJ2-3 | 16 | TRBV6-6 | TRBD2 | CASSYSNSGSIDTQYF | TGTGCCAGCAGTTACTCGAATAGCGGGAGCATAGATACGCAGTATTTT
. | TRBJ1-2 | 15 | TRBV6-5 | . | CASSYLNSQGYGYTF | TGTGCCAGCAGTTACCTGAACTCCCAGGGCTATGGCTACACCTTC
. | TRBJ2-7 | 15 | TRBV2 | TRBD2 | CASSEELAGVGEQYF | TGTGCCAGCAGTGAAGAACTAGCGGGAGTTGGTGAGCAGTACTTC
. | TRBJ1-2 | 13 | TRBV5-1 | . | CASSSRANYGYTF | TGCGCCAGCAGCTCAAGAGCAAACTATGGCTACACCTTC
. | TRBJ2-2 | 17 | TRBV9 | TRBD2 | CASSVGLAGANTGELFF | TGTGCCAGCAGCGTAGGGCTAGCGGGCGCGAACACCGGGGAGCTGTTTTTT
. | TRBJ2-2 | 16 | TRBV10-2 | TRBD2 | CASSQSRGFTTGELFF | TGCGCCAGCAGTCAATCGCGGGGGTTCACCACCGGGGAGCTGTTTTTT
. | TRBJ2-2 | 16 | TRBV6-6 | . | CASSYWSGANTGELFF | TGTGCCAGCAGTTACTGGAGCGGCGCGAACACCGGGGAGCTGTTTTTT
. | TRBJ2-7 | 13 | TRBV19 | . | CASSTHNTGGQYF | TGTGCCAGTAGTACACACAACACTGGAGGGCAGTACTTC
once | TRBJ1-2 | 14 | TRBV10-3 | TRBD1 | CAISGTGLGFGYTF | TGTGCCATCAGTGGGACAGGTTTGGGATTTGGCTACACCTTC
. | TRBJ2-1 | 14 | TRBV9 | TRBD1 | CASSTQQGAREQFF | TGTGCCAGCAGCACCCAACAGGGGGCAAGGGAGCAGTTCTTC
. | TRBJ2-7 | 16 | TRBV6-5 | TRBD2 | CASSYSSSGGSGEQYF | TGTGCCAGCAGTTACTCCTCTAGCGGGGGGAGCGGCGAGCAGTACTTC
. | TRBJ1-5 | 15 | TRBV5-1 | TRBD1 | CASSLGTGGNQPQHF | TGCGCCAGCAGCTTAGGGACAGGGGGCAATCAGCCCCAGCATTTT
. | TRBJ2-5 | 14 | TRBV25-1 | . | CASSEWGEKETQYF | TGTGCCAGCAGTGAATGGGGAGAAAAAGAGACCCAGTACTTC
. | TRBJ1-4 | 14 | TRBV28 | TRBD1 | CASSSQGAREKLFF | TGTGCCAGCAGTTCACAGGGGGCGCGAGAAAAACTGTTTTTT
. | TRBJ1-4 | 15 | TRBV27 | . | CASSLWPGRNEKLFF | TGTGCCAGCAGTTTATGGCCCGGGAGAAATGAAAAACTGTTTTTT
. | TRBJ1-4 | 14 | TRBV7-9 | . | CASSRTESNEKLFF | TGTGCCAGCAGCCGAACAGAATCTAATGAAAAACTGTTTTTT
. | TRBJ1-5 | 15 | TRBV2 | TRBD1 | CASNEGGQRSQPQHF | TGTGCCAGCAACGAAGGGGGACAGCGGAGTCAGCCCCAGCATTTT
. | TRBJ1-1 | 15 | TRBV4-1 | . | CASSPMASGNTEAFF | TGCGCCAGCAGCCCAATGGCGTCGGGGAACACTGAAGCTTTCTTT
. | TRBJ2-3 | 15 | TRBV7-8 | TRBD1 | CASSFQGARTDTQYF | TGTGCCAGCAGCTTTCAGGGGGCGCGAACAGATACGCAGTATTTT
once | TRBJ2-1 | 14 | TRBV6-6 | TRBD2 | CASKDGRGYNEQFF | TGTGCCAGCAAGGACGGGAGGGGGTACAATGAGCAGTTCTTC
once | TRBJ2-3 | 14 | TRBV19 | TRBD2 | CASRLGLTTDTQYF | TGTGCCTCCCGGTTGGGACTAACAACCGATACGCAGTATTTT
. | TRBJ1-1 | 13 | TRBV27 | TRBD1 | CASSSGTGVEAFF | TGTGCCAGCAGTTCTGGGACAGGGGTTGAAGCTTTCTTT
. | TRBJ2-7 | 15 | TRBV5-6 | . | CASSSEGFYAPEQYF | TGTGCCAGCAGCTCGGAGGGGTTCTATGCCCCCGAGCAGTACTTC
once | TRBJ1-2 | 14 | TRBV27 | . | CASSPRGRDPRYTF | TGTGCCAGCAGTCCCCGGGGGAGGGATCCTCGCTACACCTTC
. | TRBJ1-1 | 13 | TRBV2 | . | CASSAGPNTEAFF | TGTGCCAGCAGCGCGGGCCCGAACACTGAAGCTTTCTTT
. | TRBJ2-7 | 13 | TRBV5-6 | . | CASSSSGTYEQYF | TGTGCCAGCAGCTCAAGCGGAACCTACGAGCAGTACTTC
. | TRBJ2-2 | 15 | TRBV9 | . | CASGYVGSGAGELFF | TGTGCCAGCGGATACGTCGGGTCAGGGGCCGGGGAGCTGTTTTTT
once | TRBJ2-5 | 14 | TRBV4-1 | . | CASSQDQGRETQYF | TGCGCCAGCAGCCAAGATCAGGGGAGAGAGACCCAGTACTTC
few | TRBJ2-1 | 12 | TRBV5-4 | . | CASSPDWSEQFF | TGTGCCAGCAGCCCGGACTGGTCTGAGCAGTTCTTC
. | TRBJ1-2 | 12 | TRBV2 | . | CASSEWSEGYTF | TGTGCCAGCAGTGAATGGTCTGAGGGCTACACCTTC
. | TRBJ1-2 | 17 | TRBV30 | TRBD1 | CAWSVGTGVIGDYGYTF | TGTGCCTGGAGTGTTGGGACAGGGGTCATTGGGGACTATGGCTACACCTTC